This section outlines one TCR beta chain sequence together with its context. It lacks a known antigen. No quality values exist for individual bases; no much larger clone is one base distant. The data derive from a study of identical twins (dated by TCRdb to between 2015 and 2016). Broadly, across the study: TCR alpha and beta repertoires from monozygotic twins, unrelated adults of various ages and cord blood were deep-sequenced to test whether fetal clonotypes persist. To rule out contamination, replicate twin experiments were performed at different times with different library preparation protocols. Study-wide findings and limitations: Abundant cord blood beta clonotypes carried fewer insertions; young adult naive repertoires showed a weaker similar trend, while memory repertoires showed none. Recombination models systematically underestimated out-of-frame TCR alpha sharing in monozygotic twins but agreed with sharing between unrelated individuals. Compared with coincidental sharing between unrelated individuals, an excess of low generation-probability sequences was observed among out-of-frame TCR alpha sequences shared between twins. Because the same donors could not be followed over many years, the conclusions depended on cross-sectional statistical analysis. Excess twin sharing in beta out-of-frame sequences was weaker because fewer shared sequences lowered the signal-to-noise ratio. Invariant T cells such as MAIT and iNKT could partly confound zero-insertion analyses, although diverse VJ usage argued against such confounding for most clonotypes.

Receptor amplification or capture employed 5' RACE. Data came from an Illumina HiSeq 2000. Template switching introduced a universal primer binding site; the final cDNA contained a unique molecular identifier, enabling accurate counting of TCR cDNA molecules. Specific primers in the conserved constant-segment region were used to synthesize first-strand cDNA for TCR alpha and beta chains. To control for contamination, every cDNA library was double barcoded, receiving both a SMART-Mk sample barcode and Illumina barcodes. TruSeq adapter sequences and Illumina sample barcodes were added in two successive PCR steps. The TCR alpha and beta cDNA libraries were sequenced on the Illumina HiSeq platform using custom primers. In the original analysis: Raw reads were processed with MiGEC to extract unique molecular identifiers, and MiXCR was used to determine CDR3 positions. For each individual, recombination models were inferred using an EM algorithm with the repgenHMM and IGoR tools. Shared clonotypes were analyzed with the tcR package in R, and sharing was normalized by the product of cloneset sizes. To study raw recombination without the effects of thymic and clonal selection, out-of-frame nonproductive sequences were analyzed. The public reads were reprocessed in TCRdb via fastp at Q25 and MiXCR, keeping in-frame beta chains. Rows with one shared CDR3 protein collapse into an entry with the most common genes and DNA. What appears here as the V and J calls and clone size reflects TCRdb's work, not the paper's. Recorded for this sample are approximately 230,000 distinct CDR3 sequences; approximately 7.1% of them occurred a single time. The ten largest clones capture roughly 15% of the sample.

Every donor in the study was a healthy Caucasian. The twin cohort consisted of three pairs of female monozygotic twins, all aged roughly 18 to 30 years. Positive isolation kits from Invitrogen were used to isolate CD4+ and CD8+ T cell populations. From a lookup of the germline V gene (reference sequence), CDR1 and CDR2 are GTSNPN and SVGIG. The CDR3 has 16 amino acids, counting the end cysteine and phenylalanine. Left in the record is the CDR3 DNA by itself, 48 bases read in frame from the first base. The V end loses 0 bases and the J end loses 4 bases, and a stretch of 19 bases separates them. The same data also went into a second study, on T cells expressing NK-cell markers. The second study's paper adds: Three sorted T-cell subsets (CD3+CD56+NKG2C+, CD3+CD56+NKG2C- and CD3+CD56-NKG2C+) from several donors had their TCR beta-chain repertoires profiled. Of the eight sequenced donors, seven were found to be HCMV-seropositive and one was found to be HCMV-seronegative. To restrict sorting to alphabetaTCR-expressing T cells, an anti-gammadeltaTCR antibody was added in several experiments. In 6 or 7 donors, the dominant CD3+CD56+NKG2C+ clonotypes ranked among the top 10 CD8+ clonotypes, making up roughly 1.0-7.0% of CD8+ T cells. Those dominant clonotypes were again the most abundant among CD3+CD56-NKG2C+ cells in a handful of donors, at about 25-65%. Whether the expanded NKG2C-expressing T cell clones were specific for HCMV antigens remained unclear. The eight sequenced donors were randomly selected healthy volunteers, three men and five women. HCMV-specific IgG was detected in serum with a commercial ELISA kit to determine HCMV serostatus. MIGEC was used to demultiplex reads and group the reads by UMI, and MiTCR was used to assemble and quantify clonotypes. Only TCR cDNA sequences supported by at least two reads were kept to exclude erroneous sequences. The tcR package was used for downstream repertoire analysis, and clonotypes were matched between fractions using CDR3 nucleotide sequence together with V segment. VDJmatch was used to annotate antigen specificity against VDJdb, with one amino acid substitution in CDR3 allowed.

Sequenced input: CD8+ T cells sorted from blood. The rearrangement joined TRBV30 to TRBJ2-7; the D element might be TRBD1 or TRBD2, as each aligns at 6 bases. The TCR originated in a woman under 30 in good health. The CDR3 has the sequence CAWSVGSGQGLYEQYF. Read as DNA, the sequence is TGTGCCTGGAGTGTAGGTAGCGGCCAGGGGTTGTACGAGCAGTACTTC.